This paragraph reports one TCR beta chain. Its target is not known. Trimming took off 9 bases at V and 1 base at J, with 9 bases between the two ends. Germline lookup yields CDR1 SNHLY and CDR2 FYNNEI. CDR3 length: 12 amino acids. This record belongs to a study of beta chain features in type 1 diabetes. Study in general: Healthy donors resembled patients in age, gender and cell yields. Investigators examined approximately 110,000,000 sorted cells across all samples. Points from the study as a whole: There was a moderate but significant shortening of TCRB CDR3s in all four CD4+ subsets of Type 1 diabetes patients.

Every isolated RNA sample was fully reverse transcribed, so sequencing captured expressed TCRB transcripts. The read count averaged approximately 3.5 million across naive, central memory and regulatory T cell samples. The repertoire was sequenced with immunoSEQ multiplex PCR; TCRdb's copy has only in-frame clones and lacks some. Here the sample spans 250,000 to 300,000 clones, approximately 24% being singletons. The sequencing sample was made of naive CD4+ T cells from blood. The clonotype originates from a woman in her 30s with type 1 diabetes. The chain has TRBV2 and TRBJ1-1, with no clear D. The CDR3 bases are TGTGCCAGTCTCCGGGGGAACACTGAAGCTTTCTTT. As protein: CASLRGNTEAFF. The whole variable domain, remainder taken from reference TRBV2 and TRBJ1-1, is EPEVTQTPSHQVTQMGQEVILRCVPISNHLYFYWYRQILGQKVEFLVSFYNNEISEKSEIFDDQFSVERPDGSNFTLKIRSTKLEDSAMYFCASLRGNTEAFFGQGTRLTVV.